This TCR beta chain was sequenced for a study of OX40 agonist ivuxolimab in advanced cancers. Whole-study context: Every 2 weeks, patients received ivuxolimab intravenously, dosed at 0.01 to 10 mg/kg. Antecedent anti-PD-1, anti-PD-L1 or anti-CTLA-4 therapy was permissible, with roughly 36% having received some. Study findings and constraints: Expanded peripheral T-cell antigen specificity went undetermined. Partial responders at 0.1-3.0 mg/kg had among the lowest clonal expansion.

CDR1 is ENHRY, CDR2 SYGVKD, per germline. This CDR3 has 15 residues. Note on this clone: Its antigen is not identified.

Some clones are missing from TCRdb's copy, which holds only in-frame ones; the method was immunoSEQ multiplex PCR. The data contain 40,000 to 60,000 clones, 70% to 90% of them seen just once; the ten biggest clones take up over 1.5%. The TCR was taken from an adult with an advanced solid tumor such as melanoma, head and neck, liver or kidney cancer. This chain links TRBV10-3 with TRBJ2-5, with TRBD1 identical over 7 bases. The J call may be wrong; the DNA end is better matched by TRBJ2-7. The input for sequencing was CD4+ or CD8+ T cells sorted from blood, taken in a trial of the OX40 agonist ivuxolimab. The CDR3 region is CAIRPRDSPLYEQYF. The CDR3 coding sequence is TGTGCCATCAGGCCCAGGGACAGTCCTCTTTACGAGCAGTACTTC.